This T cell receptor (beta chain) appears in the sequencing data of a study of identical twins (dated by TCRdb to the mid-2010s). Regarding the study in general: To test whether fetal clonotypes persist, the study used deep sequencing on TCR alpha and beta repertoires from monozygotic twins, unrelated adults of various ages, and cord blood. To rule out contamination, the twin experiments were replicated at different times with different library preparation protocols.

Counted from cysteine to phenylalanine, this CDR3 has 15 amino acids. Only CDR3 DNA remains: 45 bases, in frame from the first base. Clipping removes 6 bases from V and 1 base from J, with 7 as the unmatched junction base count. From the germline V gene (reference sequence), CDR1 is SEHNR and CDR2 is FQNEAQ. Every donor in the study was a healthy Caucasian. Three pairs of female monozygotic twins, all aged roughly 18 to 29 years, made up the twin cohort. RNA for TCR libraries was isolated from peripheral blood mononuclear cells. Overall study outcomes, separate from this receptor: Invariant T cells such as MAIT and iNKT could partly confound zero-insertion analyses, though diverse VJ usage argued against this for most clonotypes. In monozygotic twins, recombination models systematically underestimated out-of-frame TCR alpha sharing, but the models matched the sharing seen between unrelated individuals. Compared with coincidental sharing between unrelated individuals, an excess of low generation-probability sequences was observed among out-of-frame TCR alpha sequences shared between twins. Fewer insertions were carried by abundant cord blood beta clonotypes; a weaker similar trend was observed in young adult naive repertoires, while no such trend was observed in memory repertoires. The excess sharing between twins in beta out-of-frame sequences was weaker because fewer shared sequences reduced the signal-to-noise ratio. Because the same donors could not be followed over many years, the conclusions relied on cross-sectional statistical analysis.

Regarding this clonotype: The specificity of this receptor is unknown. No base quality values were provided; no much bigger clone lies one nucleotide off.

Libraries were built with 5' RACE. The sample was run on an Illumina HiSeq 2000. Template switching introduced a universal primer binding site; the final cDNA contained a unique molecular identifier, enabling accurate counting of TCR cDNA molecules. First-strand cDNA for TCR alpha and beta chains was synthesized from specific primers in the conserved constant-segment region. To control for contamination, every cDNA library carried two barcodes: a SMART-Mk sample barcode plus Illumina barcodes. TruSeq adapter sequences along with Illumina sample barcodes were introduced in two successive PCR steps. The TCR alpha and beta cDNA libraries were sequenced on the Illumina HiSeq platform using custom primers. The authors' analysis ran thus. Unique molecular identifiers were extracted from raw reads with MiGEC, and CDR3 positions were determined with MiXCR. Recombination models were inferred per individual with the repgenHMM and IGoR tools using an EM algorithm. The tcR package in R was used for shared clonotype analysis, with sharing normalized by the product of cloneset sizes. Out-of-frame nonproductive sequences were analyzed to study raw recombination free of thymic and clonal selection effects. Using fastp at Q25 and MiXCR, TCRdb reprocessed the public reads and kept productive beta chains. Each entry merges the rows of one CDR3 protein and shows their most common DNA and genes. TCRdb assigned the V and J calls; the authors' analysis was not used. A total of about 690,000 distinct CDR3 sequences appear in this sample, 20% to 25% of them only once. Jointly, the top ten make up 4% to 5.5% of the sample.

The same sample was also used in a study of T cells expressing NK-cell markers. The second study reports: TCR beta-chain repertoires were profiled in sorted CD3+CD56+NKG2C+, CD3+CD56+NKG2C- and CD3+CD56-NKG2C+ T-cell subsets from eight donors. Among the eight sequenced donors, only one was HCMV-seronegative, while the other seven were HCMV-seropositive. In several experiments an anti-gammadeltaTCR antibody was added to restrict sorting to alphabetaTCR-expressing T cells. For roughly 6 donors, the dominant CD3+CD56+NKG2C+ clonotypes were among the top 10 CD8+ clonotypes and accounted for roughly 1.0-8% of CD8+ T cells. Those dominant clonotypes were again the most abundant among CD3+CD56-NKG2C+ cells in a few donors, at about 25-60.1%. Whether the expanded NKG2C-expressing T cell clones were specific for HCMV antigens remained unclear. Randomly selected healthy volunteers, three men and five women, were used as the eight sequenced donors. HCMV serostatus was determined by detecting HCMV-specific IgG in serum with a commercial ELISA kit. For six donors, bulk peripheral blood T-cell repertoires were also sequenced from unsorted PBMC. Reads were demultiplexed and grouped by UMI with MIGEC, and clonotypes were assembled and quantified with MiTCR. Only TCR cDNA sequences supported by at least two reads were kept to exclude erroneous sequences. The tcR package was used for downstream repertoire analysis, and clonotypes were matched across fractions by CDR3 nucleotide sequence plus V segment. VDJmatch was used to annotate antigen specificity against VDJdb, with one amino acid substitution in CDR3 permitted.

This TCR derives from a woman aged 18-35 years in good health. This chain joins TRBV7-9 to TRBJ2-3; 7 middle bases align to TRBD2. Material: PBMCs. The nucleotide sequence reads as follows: TGTGCCAGCAGTTCTAAGCGGGGAGGCACAGATACGCAGTATTTT. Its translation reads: CASSSKRGGTDTQYF.